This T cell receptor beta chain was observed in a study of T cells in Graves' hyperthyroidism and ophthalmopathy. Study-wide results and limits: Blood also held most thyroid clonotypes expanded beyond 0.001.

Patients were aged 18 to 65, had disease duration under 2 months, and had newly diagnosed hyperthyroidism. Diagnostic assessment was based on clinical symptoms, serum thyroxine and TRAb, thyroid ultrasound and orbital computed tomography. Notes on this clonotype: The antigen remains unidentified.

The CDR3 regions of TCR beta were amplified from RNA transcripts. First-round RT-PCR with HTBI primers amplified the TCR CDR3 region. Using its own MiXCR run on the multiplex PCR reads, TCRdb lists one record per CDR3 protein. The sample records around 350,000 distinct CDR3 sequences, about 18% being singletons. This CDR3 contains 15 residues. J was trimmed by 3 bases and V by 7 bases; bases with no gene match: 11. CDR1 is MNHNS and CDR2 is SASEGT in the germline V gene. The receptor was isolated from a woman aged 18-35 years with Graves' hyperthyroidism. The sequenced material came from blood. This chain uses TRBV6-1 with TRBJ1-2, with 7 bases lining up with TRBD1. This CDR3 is CASKAGRGLHYGYTF. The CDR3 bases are TGTGCCAGCAAGGCCGGAAGGGGGCTTCACTATGGCTACACCTTC.